The present entry profiles one T cell receptor (beta chain) with its context. These data originate in a study of control samples from healthy donors and cancer patients. V was pared by 4 bases and J by 8 bases, with 10 bases of the junction left unmatched. The CDR3 runs to 15 residues. Germline V gene sequence: CDR1 KGHSH, CDR2 LQKENI. The data were produced by immunoSEQ multiplex PCR, yet TCRdb's version contains in-frame clones alone and is incomplete. The sample contains about 140,000 clones, just under 95% of which appear only once. The TCR comes from a young man in good health. Sequenced input: blood. This chain uses TRBV18 with TRBJ1-5; 8 nucleotides align to TRBD1. The CDR3 coding sequence is TGTGCCAGCTCACGACAGGGGATTGATCGGAAGCCCCAGCATTTT. Encoded protein: CASSRQGIDRKPQHF.